These T cell receptor beta chains were read from a single sample in a study of blood T cell repertoires in COVID-19. Generated by immunoSEQ multiplex PCR, the TCRdb table keeps only in-frame clones and is missing some. The table lists around 450,000 clones, around 90% of them singletons, with about 0.65% in the top ten. Sequenced: PBMCs or T cells enriched from blood (not recorded which). The receptor source for this set is a woman aged 18-30 years who had recovered from COVID-19. Each CDR3 is given without its conserved first and last residue. D genes are given only for firm matches. Size is omitted from some rows. Given values are once, few, many or a class for expanded clones.

>TRBV6-5|TRBJ1-6|NA|NA
ASTLRWNSPLH
>TRBV19|TRBJ2-5|NA|NA
ASSQSPQGGETQY
>TRBV15|TRBJ1-5|NA|NA
ATSRGGGIRGPYSNQPQH
>TRBV6-5|TRBJ2-7|NA|NA
ASSPRGSNEQY
>TRBV5-1|TRBJ1-2|NA|NA
ASSLGQGNYGYT
>TRBV3-1/TRBV3-2|TRBJ2-2|TRBD2|NA
ASSKILAEFTGELF
>TRBV2|TRBJ1-1|NA|NA
ASSEWRGRTEAF
>TRBV2|TRBJ2-1|TRBD2|once
ASSGVAGGQRYNEQF
>TRBV12-5|TRBJ2-3|NA|NA
ASGLLGDGQTATDTQY
>TRBV9|TRBJ1-3|NA|NA
ASSVGAGRDSGNTIY
>TRBV30|TRBJ1-6|TRBD1|NA
AWSVQGESPLH
>TRBV2|TRBJ1-3|NA|NA
ASRPGLLNTIY
>TRBV30|TRBJ1-2|TRBD1|NA
AWSGLRDRVKVDYGYT
>TRBV7-6|TRBJ2-7|TRBD1|few
ASSTGTGTSSYEQY
>TRBV5-6|TRBJ1-6|NA|once
ASSRGAATYNSPLH
>TRBV9|TRBJ2-2|NA|NA
ASSERIAGELF
>TRBV2|TRBJ1-5|TRBD1|NA
ASSSGQGGYQPQH
>TRBV4-1|TRBJ1-5|NA|NA
ASSLGGGAQPQH
>TRBV23-1|TRBJ2-7|TRBD1|NA
ASSQGRGLHEQY
>TRBV5-5|TRBJ1-3|TRBD1|once
ASSDRGSSGNTIY
>TRBV21-1|TRBJ1-6|NA|NA
ASSKGRSRYNSPLH
>TRBV10-3|TRBJ1-2|NA|NA
AISDPGDYGYT
>TRBV10-1|TRBJ1-1|NA|NA
ASSESGHLNTEAF
>TRBV29-1|TRBJ2-1|NA|NA
SVEAAGLNEQF